This record concerns one T cell receptor beta chain sequence. The data stem from a study of response to subunit inactivated influenza vaccine. This CDR3 has 16 amino acids. Trimming took off 3 bases at V and 1 base at J, with 13 bases between the two ends. TCRdb ran MiXCR on the RT-PCR reads and lists one entry per CDR3 protein. The sample has some 540,000 distinct CDR3 sequences, approximately 24% seen once. These same data were also listed under a study on T cells expressing NK-cell markers. That report notes: It was by 5'RACE template switching with UMIs that TCR beta cDNA was made. Eight donors were sequenced, of whom seven were HCMV-seropositive, while the remaining one was HCMV-seronegative. Six or seven donors carried dominant NKG2C+ clonotypes that made up about 1.0-7.5% of their CD8+ T cells. Similarly, these clonotypes led the CD3+CD56-NKG2C+ fraction as well in a few donors.

The chain links TRBV12-3 or TRBV12-4 to TRBJ1-5; D gene uncertain. The sequences come from CD4+ T cells sorted from PBMCs, collected 11 to 12 days after vaccination. This receptor was obtained from a man aged 50 or older who received an inactivated influenza vaccine. In nucleotides, the CDR3 is TGTGCCAGCAGTTTGGGGAGCGGGAGAAGCAATCAGCCCCAGCATTTT. Translated, it gives CASSLGSGRSNQPQHF.